Shown below are 26 T cell receptor beta chains from a single sample sequenced in a study of human T cells and chemical hapten exposure. TCRdb used MiXCR to reprocess the RACE reads, holding one entry per CDR3 protein. This table holds 150,000 to 200,000 distinct CDR3 sequences, about 30% found once. This sample's time point: patch test 3, about 24 weeks after DPC sensitization. The treatment denotes: therapeutic diphenylcyclopropenone sensitization with weekly scalp DPC. The sample here was whole blood, taken in connection with sensitization to the hapten diphenylcyclopropenone (DPC). These receptors all stem from a woman younger than 30 with alopecia areata. Some clones in this sample may be carry-over from other donors' samples.

The rearrangement links TRBV12-3 or TRBV12-4 to TRBJ2-1; D gene unclear. Trimming removed 3 bases at V and 6 bases at J, with 9 bases between. This CDR3 comprises 13 residues. The CDR3 loop is CASSLLVRNEQFF. The CDR3 DNA follows: TGTGCCAGCAGTTTGTTAGTTCGCAATGAGCAGTTCTTC.

The chain uses TRBV10-3 and TRBJ2-1; no clear D gene. V was trimmed by 8 bases and J by 7 bases, leaving 15 bases between them. Germline V lookup: CDR1 ENHRY, CDR2 SYGVKD. This CDR3 has 13 residues. The CDR3 DNA reads as TGTGCCATCTCTGTTAACCCTGGGAATGAGCAGTTCTTC. Its translation is CAISVNPGNEQFF.

As DNA, the CDR3 is TGCGCCAGCAGCTTCCGTAGCGGGAGGACAAACTCCTACAATGAGCAGTTCTTC. This encodes CASSFRSGRTNSYNEQFF. V gene TRBV5-1 combines with J gene TRBJ2-1, with 10 bases aligning to TRBD2. Per germline, CDR1 SGHRS and CDR2 YFSETQ. V shed 2 bases and J 0 bases; nucleotides not matched to a gene: 8. This CDR3 region has 18 residues.

This clonotype has just a few counts. The rearrangement joins TRBV9 to TRBJ2-2, with 8 positions matching TRBD2. The CDR3 has 15 amino acids. The germline V gene encodes CDR1 SGDLS and CDR2 YYNGEE. Germline trimming cut 0 bases from V and 9 bases from J; bases unmatched to any gene: 7. Here the CDR3 reads CASSVVQRGRRELFF. CDR3 nucleotide sequence: TGTGCCAGCAGCGTAGTTCAGCGGGGGCGGAGGGAGCTGTTTTTT.

The chain links TRBV29-1 to TRBJ2-6; D is possibly TRBD2 (6 bases). Germline V lookup: CDR1 SQVTM, CDR2 ANQGSEA. CDR3 length: 14 residues. V lost 5 bases and J lost 4, with 12 bases in between. CDR3 in DNA: TGCAGCGTTCTGGGGACTGGGGGGGCCAACGTCCTGACTTTC. Its translation: CSVLGTGGANVLTF.

The chain combines TRBV5-1 with TRBJ2-5; 7 nucleotides align to TRBD1. CDR1 and CDR2 from the germline V gene are SGHRS and YFSETQ. Unmatched junction bases numbered 4, after V lost 2 bases and J lost 0 bases. CDR3 length: 15 residues. CDR3: CASSLFDRDQETQYF. CDR3 in DNA: TGCGCCAGCAGCTTATTTGACAGGGACCAAGAGACCCAGTACTTC.

The chain has TRBV6-6 and TRBJ1-2; D not certain. V was clipped by 2 bases and J by 1 base, with 5 bases between them. Germline CDR1 and CDR2: MNHNY and SVGAGI (reference sequence). This CDR3 has 13 residues. The CDR3 region is CASSYASNYGYTF. The CDR3 DNA reads TGTGCCAGCAGTTACGCCAGTAACTATGGCTACACCTTC.

CDR3 protein: CASRLGTSHFTDTQYF. The CDR3, as DNA: TGTGCCAGCAGACTCGGGACTAGCCATTTCACAGATACGCAGTATTTT. The chain uses TRBV11-2 and TRBJ2-3, with 9 bases lining up with TRBD2. The ends lost 6 bases at V and 2 bases at J; junction bases unmatched: 9. The germline V gene has CDR1 SGHAT and CDR2 FQNNGV. The CDR3 runs to 16 residues.

This clonotype has a handful of counts. The rearrangement uses TRBV4-1 and TRBJ1-6, with D uncertain. V was shortened by 4 bases and J by 10 bases, with 20 bases between the two germline ends. The CDR3 covers 16 residues. Germline loops: CDR1 MGHRA, CDR2 YSYEKL. As DNA, the CDR3 is TGCGCCAGCAGCCCTGACTACCGAGGGCTCGGGTCACCCCTCCACTTT. This sequence encodes CASSPDYRGLGSPLHF.

This clonotype was found many times. The chain recombines TRBV25-1 with TRBJ2-5; D remains ambiguous. This CDR3 is 14 amino acids long. V lost 4 bases and J lost 3, with 12 bases in between. Germline loops: CDR1 MGHDK, CDR2 SYGVNS. The CDR3 DNA is TGTGCCAGCAGTGGGCCAGAGGTGGAAGAGACCCAGTACTTC. Protein: CASSGPEVEETQYF.

This sequence joins TRBV18 and TRBJ2-7, with D perhaps given as TRBD1 or TRBD2 (6 bases each). The CDR3 runs 13 residues. V was shortened by 3 bases and J by 2 bases, with 8 bases between the two germline ends. Germline values: CDR1 KGHSH, CDR2 LQKENI. CDR3 region: CASSPRGAYEQYF. The CDR3 region has the DNA TGTGCCAGCTCACCTAGGGGGGCCTACGAGCAGTACTTC.

The genes are TRBV7-3 and TRBJ2-3, with TRBD2 matching over 7 bases. V shed 3 bases, J shed 1 base, and the junction held 4 bases outside the gene matches. The CDR3 runs to 15 residues. Germline V gene sequence: CDR1 SGHTA, CDR2 FQGTGA. Here the CDR3 reads CASSFTGGGTDTQYF. Here the CDR3 DNA reads TGTGCCAGCAGCTTTACGGGGGGAGGCACAGATACGCAGTATTTT.

This clonotype was recorded a few times. The chain is built from TRBV4-1 and TRBJ1-1, with unresolved D. V was cut by 0 bases and J by 10 bases, with 6 bases left in between. Per germline, CDR1 MGHRA and CDR2 YSYEKL. This CDR3 comprises 11 residues. The DNA for the CDR3 is TGCGCCAGCAGCCAAGATCTAGTAGCTTTCTTT. It codes for CASSQDLVAFF.

This rearrangement joins TRBV20-1 to TRBJ2-1; D uncertain. The V gene lost 6 bases and the J gene lost 5 bases, with 5 bases spanning the gap. The CDR3 covers 10 residues. Germline lookup yields CDR1 DFQATT and CDR2 SNEGSKA (reference sequence). The CDR3 loop reads CSATDNEQFF. The DNA of the CDR3 is TGCAGTGCGACGGACAATGAGCAGTTCTTC.

This clonotype was detected a few times. V is TRBV11-2 and J is TRBJ2-7; no firm D call. Trimming removed 2 bases from V and 1 base from J, with 6 bases in between. The length of the CDR3 is 13 residues. Per the germline V gene, CDR1 is SGHAT and CDR2 is FQNNGV. CDR3 sequence reads: CASSLFRSYEQYF. The DNA of the CDR3 is TGTGCCAGCAGCTTATTCCGTTCCTACGAGCAGTACTTC.

The chain recombines TRBV7-6 with TRBJ2-4, with 10 bases identical to TRBD1. After removal of 3 bases from V and 7 bases from J, the junction contained 6 bases not matched to a gene. This CDR3 comprises 15 residues. Per germline, CDR1 SGHVS and CDR2 FNYEAQ. Written as DNA, the CDR3 is TGTGCCAGCAGCTTGGGACAGGGGTCAGGTAACATTCAGTACTTC. It specifies CASSLGQGSGNIQYF.

The table lists this clonotype with many counts. The rearrangement links TRBV28 to TRBJ1-1; D gene ambiguous. Germline loops: CDR1 MDHEN, CDR2 SYDVKM. Trimming took 8 bases from V and 6 from J, leaving 10 bases between them. The CDR3 runs to 11 residues. CDR3 region: CASAADAEAFF. Here the CDR3 DNA reads TGTGCCAGCGCCGCCGACGCTGAAGCTTTCTTT.

The CDR3 DNA is TGTGCCAGCAGTTACACGCGGGGGGCTCACAATGAGCAGTTCTTC. Its translation is CASSYTRGAHNEQFF. The chain recombines TRBV6-2 or TRBV6-3 with TRBJ2-1; 8 nucleotides match TRBD2. The V gene's germline CDR1 is MNHEY and CDR2 SVGEGT. CDR3 length: 15 residues. With 2 bases clipped from V and 5 bases from J, the junction kept 5 bases outside the gene matches.

This chain connects TRBV6-2 or TRBV6-3 to TRBJ2-1; no clear D gene. Per the germline V gene, CDR1 is MNHEY and CDR2 is SVGEGT. The CDR3 spans 15 residues. The V gene lost 5 bases and the J gene lost 0 bases, with 11 bases spanning the gap. The CDR3 protein is CASSHFINSYNEQFF. The CDR3 DNA sequence: TGTGCCAGCAGTCATTTCATCAACTCCTACAATGAGCAGTTCTTC.

The chain's CDR3 is CASSVPGQRLNEQFF. CDR3 DNA sequence: TGTGCCAGCAGCGTACCGGGACAGAGACTCAATGAGCAGTTCTTC. The chain has TRBV7-9 and TRBJ2-1; TRBD1 matches 7 bases. Germline V lookup: CDR1 SEHNR, CDR2 FQNEAQ (reference sequence). The CDR3 sequence is 15 residues long. Unmatched junction bases numbered 10, after V lost 5 bases and J lost 6 bases.

This chain connects TRBV2 to TRBJ2-1, with a weak D call TRBD1 (6 bases). Germline V lookup: CDR1 SNHLY, CDR2 FYNNEI. This CDR3 has 12 amino acids. The ends were cut back, 8 bases at V and 6 bases at J, with 11 bases in the middle. The CDR3 DNA is TGTGCCAGCGGCGGACAGACCAATGAGCAGTTCTTC. Amino acids: CASGGQTNEQFF. The full variable domain, completed using reference TRBV2 and TRBJ2-1, is EPEVTQTPSHQVTQMGQEVILRCVPISNHLYFYWYRQILGQKVEFLVSFYNNEISEKSEIFDDQFSVERPDGSNFTLKIRSTKLEDSAMYFCASGGQTNEQFFGPGTRLTVL.

The rearrangement joins TRBV9 to TRBJ2-7; 13 bases align to TRBD2. Germline trimming cut 3 bases from V and 6 bases from J; bases unmatched to any gene: 6. Germline lookup yields CDR1 SGDLS and CDR2 YYNGEE. The CDR3 runs 15 residues. The CDR3 nucleotides read TGTGCCAGCAGCGCCGGACTAGCGGGAGTAAGCGAGCAGTACTTC. Translating gives CASSAGLAGVSEQYF.

The chain has TRBV6-1 and TRBJ2-5, with D hard to call. Germline V gene lookup returns CDR1 MNHNS and CDR2 SASEGT. CDR3 size: 16 residues. V was clipped by 1 base and J by 1 base, with 13 bases between them. The CDR3 bases are TGTGCCAGCAGTGAAGGAGGCAGTTCCCTCCAAGAGACCCAGTACTTC. Translation gives CASSEGGSSLQETQYF.

This clonotype has a handful of counts. The chain combines TRBV2 with TRBJ1-1, with a weak D call TRBD1 (6 bases). The CDR3 runs to 12 residues. CDR1 is SNHLY, CDR2 FYNNEI, per germline. Trimming pared 8 bases from V and 8 bases from J, leaving 15 bases between. The CDR3 DNA is TGTGCCAGCGGGGGGCTACCGTTCGAAGCTTTCTTT. Its translation is CASGGLPFEAFF. The variable domain in full, completed from reference TRBV2 and TRBJ1-1, reads EPEVTQTPSHQVTQMGQEVILRCVPISNHLYFYWYRQILGQKVEFLVSFYNNEISEKSEIFDDQFSVERPDGSNFTLKIRSTKLEDSAMYFCASGGLPFEAFFGQGTRLTVV.

This clonotype occurred a few times. V and J are TRBV6-6 and TRBJ2-2; tentative D call: TRBD2 (6 bases). There are 14 residues in the CDR3. V was shortened by 8 bases and J by 5 bases, with 15 bases between the two germline ends. Germline V lookup: CDR1 MNHNY, CDR2 SVGAGI (reference sequence). The CDR3 spells CASVGTSPTGELFF. The CDR3 nucleotides are TGTGCCAGCGTAGGGACTTCCCCTACCGGGGAGCTGTTTTTT.

The J gene is TRBJ2-3, the V gene TRBV7-8; no firm D call. Trimming left V 10 bases short and J 2 bases short, with 16 bases between. This CDR3 has 14 residues. Germline V gene lookup returns CDR1 SGHVS and CDR2 FQNEAQ. The CDR3 loop is CATRELENTDTQYF. The CDR3 DNA sequence: TGTGCCACCAGAGAGCTAGAGAACACAGATACGCAGTATTTT.